The clone carrying this T cell receptor (beta chain) has more than one count but fewer than ten. Its target is not known. TCRdb keeps only in-frame clones here, not all; method: immunoSEQ multiplex PCR. The table shows roughly 55,000 clones, with 70% to 90% occurring only once. This entry is derived from a study of T cell responses to AZD1222 COVID-19 vaccine. Findings and caveats of the study: Repertoires in all cases were sampled only once the peak T cell response had passed. Clonal diversity may have been underestimated in mostly white British donors. Of the AZD1222 recipients, only 5 or 6 were seropositive at baseline. Targeting of unmutated variant regions was reportedly seen in nearly half of spike-specific TCRs.

The sequencing here drew on peripheral blood, taken on day 0 of AZD1222 vaccination. The receptor was isolated from an adult in good health.

CDR3 loop: CASSRRGQADSPLHF. Here the CDR3 DNA reads TGTGCCAGCAGTAGGCGGGGACAGGCAGATTCACCCCTCCACTTT. This rearrangement joins TRBV6-5 to TRBJ1-6, with 8 bases that match TRBD1. From germline, CDR1 is MNHEY and CDR2 SVGAGI. V was clipped by 5 bases and J by 8 bases; unmatched bases: 8. This CDR3 contains 15 residues.